The clone carrying this T cell receptor beta chain was detected only once. As yet, its antigen is unknown. The record originates from a study of cytomegalovirus exposure and HLA in healthy donors. Overall study results and limits: Sequencing artifact likely explains a cluster of highly shared sequence variants. A list of roughly 160 TCR beta chains associated with cytomegalovirus was given. Exclusion applied to some V segments, including TRBV6-2 and TRBV6-3, as they were indistinguishable.

V was pared by 7 bases and J by 5 bases, with 17 bases between. The length of the CDR3 is 13 residues. Germline lookup yields CDR1 SQVTM and CDR2 ANQGSEA. Primers: 60 Vbeta forward and 13 Jbeta reverse. In the study's own analysis: In a later analysis, 75 million to 85 million unique TCR beta chains included roughly 11 million shared by two or more donors. Sequencing was performed with immunoSEQ multiplex PCR; in TCRdb, only in-frame clones are kept and a portion is missing. That table is the source of V, J and clone size, and D and trimming were worked out from the DNA. Of approximately 97,000 clones listed, around 84% are singletons.

Input material: PBMCs. The chain uses TRBV29-1 and TRBJ2-5, with D tentatively TRBD2 (5 bases). This receptor was identified in a middle-aged woman in good health and CMV-seropositive. The CDR3 DNA reads TGCAGCGCCGCGGCCAACCCGGGGGAGACCCAGTACTTC. It codes for CSAAANPGETQYF.